This T cell receptor beta chain stems from a study of cytomegalovirus exposure and HLA in healthy donors. PCR amplification relied on 60 Vbeta primers (plus 13 Jbeta primers). Assay used: immunoSEQ multiplex PCR; TCRdb lists only in-frame clones, some missing. The profile shows around 100,000 clones, 75% of them singletons. Healthy bone marrow donors made up the cohort. Source material: PBMCs. This sequence was found in a middle-aged man in good health and CMV-seronegative.

The CDR3 loop reads CASSLGLAGDEQFF. The CDR3 coding sequence is TGTGCCAGCAGCCTCGGACTAGCGGGCGATGAGCAGTTCTTC. The V gene is TRBV9, the J gene TRBJ2-1; TRBD2 matches 11 bases. V shed 4 bases and J 8 bases; nucleotides not matched to a gene: 5. Germline V gives CDR1 SGDLS, CDR2 YYNGEE. The CDR3 is 14 amino acids.